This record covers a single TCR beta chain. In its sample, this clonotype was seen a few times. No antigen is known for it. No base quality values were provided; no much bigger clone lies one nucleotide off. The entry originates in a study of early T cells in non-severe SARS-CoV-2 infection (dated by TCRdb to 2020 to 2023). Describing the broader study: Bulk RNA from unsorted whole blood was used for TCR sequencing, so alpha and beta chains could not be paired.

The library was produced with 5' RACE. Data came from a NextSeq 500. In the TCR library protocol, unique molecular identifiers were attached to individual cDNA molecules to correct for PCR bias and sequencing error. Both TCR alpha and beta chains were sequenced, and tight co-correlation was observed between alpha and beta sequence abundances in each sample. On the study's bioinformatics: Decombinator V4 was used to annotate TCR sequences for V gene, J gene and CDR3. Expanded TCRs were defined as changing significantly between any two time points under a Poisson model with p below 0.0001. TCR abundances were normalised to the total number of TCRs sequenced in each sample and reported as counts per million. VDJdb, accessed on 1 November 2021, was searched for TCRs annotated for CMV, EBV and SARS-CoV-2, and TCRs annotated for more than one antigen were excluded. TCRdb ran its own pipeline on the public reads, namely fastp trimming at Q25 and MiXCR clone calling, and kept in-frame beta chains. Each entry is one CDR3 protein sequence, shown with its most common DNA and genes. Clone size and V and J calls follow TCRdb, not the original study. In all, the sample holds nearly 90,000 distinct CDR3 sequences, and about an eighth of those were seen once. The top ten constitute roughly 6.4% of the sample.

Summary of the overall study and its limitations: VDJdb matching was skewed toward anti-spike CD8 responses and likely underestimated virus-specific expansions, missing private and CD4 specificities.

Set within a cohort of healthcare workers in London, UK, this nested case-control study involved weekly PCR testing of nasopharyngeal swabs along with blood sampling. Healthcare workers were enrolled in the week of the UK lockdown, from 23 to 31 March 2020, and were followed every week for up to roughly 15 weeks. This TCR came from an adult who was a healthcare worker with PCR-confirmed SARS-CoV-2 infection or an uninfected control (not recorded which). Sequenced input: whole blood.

The nucleotide sequence reads as follows: TGCGCCAGCAGCCAAGATCGGAGGGGCACTGAAGCTTTCTTT. Translated, it reads CASSQDRRGTEAFF. This chain is built from TRBV4-1 and TRBJ1-1; 5 matching bases give a weak D call of TRBD1. CDR1 is given as MGHRA and CDR2 as YSYEKL, both from the germline V gene. The cysteine opens and the phenylalanine closes a CDR3 of 14 amino acids. The sequence is cut down to CDR3 DNA, 42 bases in frame from base 1. Between the V and J ends, shortened by 0 bases and 4 bases respectively, the junction contains 9 bases.